A selection of T cell receptor beta chains follows, all from one sample in a study of CD8 T cells in Susac syndrome. TCRdb itself ran the immunoSEQ multiplex PCR reads through MiXCR, one entry per CDR3 protein. Counted here are around 200,000 distinct CDR3 sequences, 80% to 95% occurring once; the ten biggest clones make up roughly 0.15%. The source material was CD8+ T cells from PBMCs. The receptors derive from a human donor with multiple sclerosis. Both conserved end residues are part of each CDR3. The order of the fields is D gene, J gene, V gene, clone size, CDR3 protein, CDR3 DNA. D genes are given only for firm matches. Expanded clones are given a class, and other clones once, few, many or no size at all.

>.|TRBJ2-3|TRBV7-9|.
CASSPVKETSTDTQYF
TGTGCCAGCAGCCCCGTCAAAGAAACGAGCACAGATACGCAGTATTTT
>.|TRBJ1-3|TRBV9|.
CASSEGDSGNTIYF
TGTGCCAGCAGCGAAGGGGACTCTGGAAACACCATATATTTT
>TRBD2|TRBJ2-1|TRBV2|.
CASSEVLPSGGVYNEQFF
TGTGCCAGCAGTGAAGTCCTCCCGAGCGGGGGGGTCTACAATGAGCAGTTCTTC
>TRBD1|TRBJ1-3|TRBV13|.
CASSSRGTAGNTIYF
TGTGCCAGCAGCTCGAGGGGGACAGCAGGAAACACCATATATTTT
>TRBD2|TRBJ2-3|TRBV9|.
CASSFRTSGNPDTQYF
TGTGCCAGCAGCTTCCGGACTAGCGGGAATCCAGATACGCAGTATTTT
>.|TRBJ2-7|TRBV12-3/TRBV12-4|.
CASSVQGYSYEQYF
TGTGCCAGCAGTGTGCAGGGCTACTCCTACGAGCAGTACTTC
>.|TRBJ2-7|TRBV25-1|.
CASSDPTYEQYF
TGTGCCAGCAGTGACCCGACCTACGAGCAGTACTTC
>.|TRBJ2-2|TRBV7-8|.
CASSFPGPGELFF
TGTGCCAGCAGCTTTCCCGGTCCCGGGGAGCTGTTTTTT
>TRBD1|TRBJ2-2|TRBV6-1|.
CASSDTLWGTGSTGELFF
TGTGCCAGCAGCGATACGTTGTGGGGGACAGGGAGCACCGGGGAGCTGTTTTTT
>.|TRBJ2-3|TRBV7-9|once
CASSLKVGPSTDTQYF
TGTGCCAGCAGCTTAAAGGTCGGACCTAGCACAGATACGCAGTATTTT
>TRBD1|TRBJ2-6|TRBV5-4|once
CASSFRTGRSGANVLTF
TGTGCCAGCAGCTTCCGGACAGGGCGCTCTGGGGCCAACGTCCTGACTTTC
>.|TRBJ1-1|TRBV5-6|once
CASSLTAFEAFF
TGTGCCAGCAGCTTGACAGCTTTCGAAGCTTTCTTT
>TRBD2|TRBJ2-1|TRBV4-3|.
CASSQEDSGRGYNEQFF
TGCGCCAGCAGCCAGGAGGACAGCGGGAGGGGCTACAATGAGCAGTTCTTC
>TRBD2|TRBJ2-1|TRBV11-2|.
CASSPSGGQQFF
TGTGCCAGCAGCCCGAGCGGGGGGCAGCAGTTCTTC
>.|TRBJ1-1|TRBV7-8|.
CASSLKVRDDIGAFF
TGTGCCAGCAGCTTAAAAGTCCGGGACGATATTGGAGCTTTCTTT
>.|TRBJ2-7|TRBV12-3/TRBV12-4|.
CASSLKKGEQYF
TGTGCCAGCAGTTTAAAAAAGGGCGAGCAGTACTTC
>.|TRBJ2-1|TRBV7-9|.
CASSLAGVLHDEQFF
TGTGCCAGCAGCTTAGCGGGGGTTCTGCATGATGAGCAGTTCTTC
>.|TRBJ2-1|TRBV19|once
CASSNQLYNEQFF
TGTGCCAGTAGTAACCAGCTCTACAATGAGCAGTTCTTC
>TRBD2|TRBJ2-1|TRBV12-3/TRBV12-4|once
CASRRGSSYNEQFF
TGTGCCAGCAGGCGGGGGAGCTCCTACAATGAGCAGTTCTTC
>.|TRBJ1-2|TRBV7-9|.
CASSFGQTNYGYTF
TGTGCCAGCAGCTTCGGACAGACCAACTATGGCTACACCTTC
>.|TRBJ2-2|TRBV9|.
CASSRGDTGELFF
TGTGCCAGCAGCAGGGGGGACACCGGGGAGCTGTTTTTT
>TRBD2|TRBJ2-1|TRBV30|.
CAWLAVPSYNEQFF
TGTGCCTGGCTAGCGGTACCCTCCTACAATGAGCAGTTCTTC
>.|TRBJ2-5|TRBV7-2|.
CASSSGGSRGETQYF
TGTGCCAGCAGCTCGGGCGGGTCAAGGGGGGAGACCCAGTACTTC
>.|TRBJ2-3|TRBV24-1|.
CATGDSTDTQYF
TGTGCCACCGGGGACAGCACAGATACGCAGTATTTT
>.|TRBJ1-4|TRBV4-3|.
CASSQDRVGDEKLFF
TGCGCCAGCAGCCAAGATAGGGTGGGGGATGAAAAACTGTTTTTT
>TRBD1|TRBJ1-1|TRBV6-2/TRBV6-3|.
CASINRDRDTEAFF
TGTGCCAGCATCAACCGGGACAGGGACACTGAAGCTTTCTTT
>.|TRBJ2-3|TRBV20-1|.
CSARMVPEYTDTQYF
TGCAGTGCTAGGATGGTCCCAGAGTACACAGATACGCAGTATTTT
>.|TRBJ1-1|TRBV30|.
CAWSVIAVQDTEAFF
TGTGCCTGGAGTGTAATCGCGGTCCAGGACACTGAAGCTTTCTTT
>TRBD2|TRBJ2-3|TRBV13|.
CASSDPSGGTYTDTQYF
TGTGCCAGCAGCGACCCTAGCGGGGGGACTTACACAGATACGCAGTATTTT
>TRBD2|TRBJ2-1|TRBV14|.
CASSYTSGRGDEQFF
TGTGCCAGCAGCTACACTAGCGGTCGGGGGGATGAGCAGTTCTTC
>.|TRBJ2-2|TRBV4-1|.
CASSPTTINTGELFF
TGCGCCAGCAGCCCAACAACGATAAACACCGGGGAGCTGTTTTTT